This T cell receptor (beta chain) was obtained from a study of T cell responses to AZD1222 COVID-19 vaccine (dated by TCRdb to 2020 to 2023). Study-wide context: A total of more than 230 trial participants underwent TCR sequencing, of whom 207 had received two doses of AZD1222 and roughly 26 had received two doses of the MenACWY control vaccine. Trial participants were enrolled into age subgroups of 18-55, 56-69 and 70-plus years, which contained about 150, 27 and 61 TCR-sequenced participants, respectively.

The time point label of this sample denotes: about 28 days (+/-7) after the second vaccine dose. AZD1222 recipients whose second dose came at about 4 weeks and those whose second dose came at about 12 weeks were combined into one group, since spike-specific TCR depth and breadth did not differ between the two schedules. Vaccinee samples came from UK trials COV001 and COV002, including a single-blind randomized controlled phase 2/3 trial of AZD1222 (ChAdOx1 nCoV-19) in healthy adults. For TCRbeta chain sequencing, PBMC samples from trial participants were taken at day 0 and at day 28 after the second dose. As to this clone: Its antigen is not yet known. No base-level quality is on record; no much larger clone is a single base apart.

The paper as a whole reports these results and caveats: In the small 56-69-year group, the increase in depth fell short of significance, most likely because of low power. Participants were mostly white British, with more females than males. The authors suggested clonal diversity may have been underestimated. Nearly half of unique spike-specific TCRs reportedly recognized epitopes outside regions mutated in the B.1.351 and B.1.1.7 variants. After two AZD1222 doses, both the breadth and the depth of spike-specific TCRs were significantly higher than at day 0 and than in MenACWY recipients. No day 14 peak-response samples were available, so repertoires were characterized only after the peak T cell response. Conclusions about previously exposed vaccinees are limited because only a handful of AZD1222 recipients were SARS-CoV-2 seropositive at baseline. The whole spike protein was spanned by vaccine-associated CD4 TCRs, and dominant responses were seen in regions 160-218 and 743-854.

Trimming removed 3 bases from V and 8 bases from J; the gene matches leave 7 bases unexplained. Measured from the cysteine to the phenylalanine, the CDR3 is 15 residues long. Just the 45-base CDR3 DNA is kept, in frame starting at base 1. CDR1 and CDR2 (KGHSH, LQKENI) derive from the germline V gene. The CDR3 regions of human TCRbeta chains were analyzed by immunosequencing. The original methods were these. TCRs in the repertoires were matched against a reference library of SARS-CoV-2-specific TCRs that had been generated with the MIRA antigen-specificity platform. Breadth was defined as the fraction of unique TCRs that were SARS-CoV-2-associated, and depth was defined as the fraction of total T cells that were SARS-CoV-2-associated. Using the MIRA data, each spike-specific TCR was mapped to the spike region that the TCR reacts to and placed in a CD4 or CD8 class. Log10-transformed breadth and depth values were compared by one-way ANOVA with Sidak's multiple comparisons tests. In its TCRdb copy, this immuneACCESS table keeps in-frame sequences only and misses some clones. Where compared with another copy, unresolved V genes explain less than half of these, and the others have no known cause. V and J calls and clone size are given by that table; D and trimming were obtained from the DNA. The sample table lists around 120,000 clones, roughly 92% of them with a count of one. 1% to 1.3% of the sample rests with the top ten.

The specimen was peripheral blood, collected 28 days after the second AZD1222 dose. The rearrangement joined TRBV18 to TRBJ1-4, with 9 central nucleotides matching TRBD1. This receptor was identified in an adult who received the AZD1222 COVID-19 vaccine. The sequenced DNA is TGTGCCAGCTCACCTCAGGACAGGGGAGAGGAAAAACTGTTTTTT. Its protein product is CASSPQDRGEEKLFF.